Below, 6 T cell receptor beta chains from the same sample are listed, as sequenced in a study of blood T cells in healthy people across ages. Primed by a sample-barcoded 5' primer and a J-beta primer mix, a second PCR proceeded for 7 to 11 cycles. TCRdb re-analysed the 5' RACE reads in MiXCR, keeping a single row per CDR3 protein. Here the sample spans 850,000 to 950,000 distinct CDR3 sequences, 29% being singletons. Material for sequencing was blood. The receptors were gathered from a woman over 75 in good health.

The V and J genes are TRBV11-2 and TRBJ2-5; TRBD2 might be the D (6 bases). V lost 5 bases to trimming and J lost 1 base, with 11 bases between them. CDR1 is SGHAT and CDR2 is FQNNGV in the germline V gene. The CDR3 length is 14 residues. As DNA, the CDR3 is TGTGCCAGCAGCATCGCGGGGTCCCAAGAGACCCAGTACTTC. Its translation is CASSIAGSQETQYF. Filled out from reference TRBV11-2 and TRBJ2-5, the complete variable domain reads EAGVAQSPRYKIIEKRQSVAFWCNPISGHATLYWYQQILGQGPKLLIQFQNNGVVDDSQLPKDRFSAERLKGVDSTLKIQPAKLEDSAVYLCASSIAGSQETQYFGPGTRLLVL.

As regards this clonotype: A much larger clone differs from this one at a single base, so this may be a read error. The rearrangement uses TRBV5-1 and TRBJ2-1; 7 bases map to TRBD2. The J call may be faulty, since TRBJ2-7 better matches the DNA end. The CDR3 has 16 amino acids. Germline V CDR1 and CDR2: SGHRS, YFSETQ. CDR3 in DNA: TGCGCCAGCAGCAAGGCCCCCGTGGGGGGGTACAATGAGCAGTACTTC. Protein product: CASSKAPVGGYNEQYF.

This clonotype has just a few counts. The chain couples TRBV13 to TRBJ2-7, with a possible D match to TRBD2 (7 bases). This CDR3 region has 15 residues. The V end was cut by 5 bases, the J end by 5 bases, with 19 bases between. Germline loops: CDR1 PRHDT, CDR2 FYEKMQ (reference sequence). CDR3 coding DNA: TGTGCCAGCAGCGACATTTATGGGGGGGCCGACGAGCAGTACTTC. Encoded protein: CASSDIYGGADEQYF.

The V gene is TRBV11-3, the J gene TRBJ2-4; the match to TRBD1 covers 7 bases. V dropped 3 bases and J dropped 13; count of bases not matched to a gene: 9. This CDR3 is 13 amino acids long. Germline V gene data show CDR1 as SGHNT and CDR2 as YENEEA. This CDR3 is CASSLGQYDEQYF. CDR3 nucleotide sequence: TGTGCCAGCAGCTTGGGACAGTACGATGAGCAGTACTTC.

Only a few counts were recorded for this clonotype. The chain couples TRBV28 to TRBJ2-1; D not resolved. The CDR3 spans 14 residues. Germline CDR1 reads MDHEN; CDR2 reads SYDVKM. V lost 5 bases and J lost 0, with 8 bases in between. The CDR3 DNA reads TGTGCCAGCAGTCCTCGGAGCTCCTACAATGAGCAGTTCTTC. It specifies CASSPRSSYNEQFF.

This clonotype was counted a few times. A single base separates this from a much larger clone, so it may be a read error. The chain is built from TRBV7-2 and TRBJ2-7, with TRBD2 as a possible D gene (7 bases). The closer fit of TRBJ2-5 to the DNA end suggests the J call may be wrong. Germline V gene sequence: CDR1 SGHTA, CDR2 FQGNSA. CDR3 size: 13 residues. CDR3 DNA sequence: TGTGCCAGCGGGGTCGGGGGGCAAGGGACCCAGTACTTC. Its protein product is CASGVGGQGTQYF.